The clone carrying this TCR beta chain occurred many times. In TCRdb, the RT-PCR reads were re-called with MiXCR into one record per CDR3 protein. The data hold tens of thousands of distinct CDR3 sequences, with approximately 49% observed a single time. The data are from a study of patients and donors after allogeneic stem cell transplantation. The CDR3 sequence is 15 residues long. Germline assignment: CDR1 SGHRS and CDR2 YFSETQ. J lost 3 bases, V lost 2 bases, and 4 bases had no gene match. This TCR was recovered from a human donor who was either an allogeneic HSCT recipient or a stem cell or donor lymphocyte infusion donor (not recorded which). It is not recorded whose cells these are; they may come from a transplant donor. Input material: blood, either unsorted or a sorted T cell fraction (not recorded which). The chain carries TRBV5-1 and TRBJ1-5, with 8 bases fitting TRBD1. CDR3 sequence (DNA): TGCGCCAGCAGCTTCGAGGGACAGGACAATCAGCCCCAGCATTTT. Its translation is CASSFEGQDNQPQHF.